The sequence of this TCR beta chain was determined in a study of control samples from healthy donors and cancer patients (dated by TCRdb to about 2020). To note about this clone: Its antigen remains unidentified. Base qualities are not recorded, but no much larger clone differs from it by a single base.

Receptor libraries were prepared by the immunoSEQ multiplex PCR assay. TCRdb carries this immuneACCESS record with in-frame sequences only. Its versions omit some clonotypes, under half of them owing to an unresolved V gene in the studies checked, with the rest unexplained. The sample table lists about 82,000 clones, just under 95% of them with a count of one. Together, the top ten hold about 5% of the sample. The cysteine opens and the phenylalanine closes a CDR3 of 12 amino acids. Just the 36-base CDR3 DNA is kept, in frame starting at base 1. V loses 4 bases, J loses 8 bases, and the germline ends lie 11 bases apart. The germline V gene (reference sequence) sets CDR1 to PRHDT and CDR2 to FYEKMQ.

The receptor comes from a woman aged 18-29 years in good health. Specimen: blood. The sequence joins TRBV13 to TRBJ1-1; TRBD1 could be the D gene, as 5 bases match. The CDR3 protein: CASSSRDLEAFF. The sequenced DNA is TGTGCCAGCAGCTCCCGGGACTTGGAAGCTTTCTTT. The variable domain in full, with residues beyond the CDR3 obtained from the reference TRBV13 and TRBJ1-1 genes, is AAGVIQSPRHLIKEKRETATLKCYPIPRHDTVYWYQQGPGQDPQFLISFYEKMQSDKGSIPDRFSAQQFSDYHSELNMSSLELGDSALYFCASSSRDLEAFFGQGTRLTVV.